The entry that follows covers one TCR beta chain sequence. This specimen comes from a study of cytomegalovirus exposure and HLA in healthy donors. PCR employed 60 Vbeta and 13 Jbeta primers. This table comes from immunoSEQ multiplex PCR, and its TCRdb copy is limited to in-frame clones, with some not included. The sample contains some 110,000 clones, about 75% of which appear only once. The V end lost 7 bases, the J end lost 2 bases, and 17 bases lay between the germline ends. The CDR3 runs 15 residues. Germline V gives CDR1 MNHEY, CDR2 SVGAGI. The V gene is TRBV6-5, the J gene TRBJ2-5; maybe TRBD2 (7 bases). The specimen was PBMCs. This receptor was identified in a middle-aged man in good health and CMV-seronegative. The CDR3 nucleotides are TGTGCCAGCAAGGGGGGGGGCGGTTATCAAGAGACCCAGTACTTC. Translating it yields CASKGGGGYQETQYF.